Below, 24 T cell receptor beta chains from the same sample are listed, as sequenced in a study of T-cell reconstitution after alpha-beta-depleted transplantation in children. A TCRbeta library incorporating unique molecular identifiers was prepared. TCRdb reanalysed the PCR reads using MiXCR and keeps one entry per CDR3 protein. The sample has roughly 74,000 distinct CDR3 sequences; 15% to 20% are singletons. Material: PBMCs, mostly from graft donor cells, obtained 360 days after TCRalphabeta/CD19-depleted stem cell transplant. The receptors were gathered from a male patient aged 2-15 years who had a stem cell transplant for acute lymphoblastic leukemia, so the T cells may come from the graft donor.

This chain connects TRBV12-3 or TRBV12-4 to TRBJ2-7; maybe TRBD1 (5 bases). There are 14 residues in the CDR3. Trimming took off 6 bases at V and 0 bases at J, with 12 bases between the two ends. The CDR3 protein is CASSPGHNSYEQYF. DNA of the CDR3: TGTGCCAGCAGCCCAGGACATAACTCCTACGAGCAGTACTTC.

The chain links TRBV12-3 or TRBV12-4 to TRBJ2-2; tentative D call: TRBD2 (6 bases). The V end was cut by 3 bases, the J end by 5 bases, with 16 bases between. The CDR3 has 16 amino acids. In DNA form, the CDR3 reads TGTGCCAGCAGTTTGAGGGCGGGGCTAACGACCGGGGAGCTGTTTTTT. This translates into CASSLRAGLTTGELFF.

The chain employs TRBV6-5 and TRBJ2-3; D call uncertain. CDR3 length equals 14 residues. V lost 2 bases and J lost 2, with 8 bases in between. Germline CDR1 reads MNHEY; CDR2 reads SVGAGI. CDR3 nucleotide sequence: TGTGCCAGCAGTTACACCAAGTACACAGATACGCAGTATTTT. It translates to CASSYTKYTDTQYF.

This clonotype was observed a handful of times. The J gene is TRBJ2-7, the V gene TRBV20-1, with D hard to call. The CDR3 totals 13 residues. Trimming shortened V by 5 bases and J by 11 bases, and 22 bases separated the two germline ends. Per germline, CDR1 DFQATT and CDR2 SNEGSKA (reference sequence). This chain's CDR3 is CSAPRATGTDEYF. The DNA for the CDR3 is TGCAGTGCTCCCCGGGCGACTGGCACGGATGAGTACTTC.

In this sample, this clonotype turned up many times. V gene TRBV12-3 or TRBV12-4 combines with J gene TRBJ2-1, with 14 positions matching TRBD2. CDR3 length equals 19 residues. Trimming cost V 4 bases and J 7 bases; bases outside gene matches: 15. The CDR3 nucleotides read TGTGCCAGCAGTTCGAGGGGGACTAGCGGGAGTTGGCGTGGGAATGAGCAGTTCTTC. Its translation is CASSSRGTSGSWRGNEQFF.

This clonotype has a handful of counts. The rearrangement uses TRBV27 and TRBJ2-3; 15 bases fit TRBD2. V shed 6 bases, J shed 7 bases, and the junction held 5 bases outside the gene matches. Germline V gene sequence: CDR1 MNHEY, CDR2 SMNVEV (reference sequence). The CDR3 runs to 15 residues. In DNA, the CDR3 is TGTGCCAGCAGCCGGACTAGCGGGAGGGCTAATACGCAGTATTTT. Its protein product is CASSRTSGRANTQYF.

This clonotype came up many times. The genes are TRBV10-3 and TRBJ1-2; TRBD1 might be the D (6 bases). Trimming stripped 7 bases from V and 7 bases from J, with 10 bases between. Per the germline V gene, CDR1 is ENHRY and CDR2 is SYGVKD. The CDR3 covers 11 residues. For the CDR3, the DNA is TGTGCCATCACCCAGGGGAGTGGCTACACCTTC. This sequence encodes CAITQGSGYTF.

The rearrangement uses TRBV20-1 and TRBJ2-2, with TRBD1 matching over 9 bases. CDR1 and CDR2 (germline): DFQATT, SNEGSKA (reference sequence). The V and J ends lost 1 base and 5 bases, in that order; junction bases with no gene match: 5. This CDR3 is built from 15 residues. CDR3 protein: CSARASGQGTGELFF. CDR3 nucleotides: TGCAGTGCTAGAGCCTCGGGACAGGGTACCGGGGAGCTGTTTTTT.

V is TRBV4-2 and J is TRBJ2-7; 7 bases align to TRBD2. Germline V gene lookup returns CDR1 LGHNA and CDR2 YNFKEQ. CDR3 length: 14 amino acids. Trimming at V came to 1 base and at J to 6 bases, leaving 6 bases not matched to a gene. The CDR3 DNA reads TGTGCCAGCAGCCAAGGAGGGGCTAGCGGCGAGCAGTACTTC. Residues: CASSQGGASGEQYF.

This clonotype showed up many times. The V and J genes are TRBV28 and TRBJ2-7, with D perhaps TRBD1 (5 bases). The CDR3 totals 13 residues. The V gene's germline CDR1 is MDHEN and CDR2 SYDVKM. V lost 11 bases to trimming and J lost 5 bases, with 19 bases between them. The chain's CDR3 is CAWGTGAKDEQYF. CDR3 DNA: TGTGCCTGGGGAACAGGCGCCAAGGACGAGCAGTACTTC.

The genes are TRBV11-3 and TRBJ2-2; D is undetermined. Trimming cost V 5 bases and J 3 bases, with 13 bases left between them. The CDR3 runs to 15 residues. Germline CDR1 and CDR2: SGHNT and YENEEA. The CDR3 DNA reads TGTGCCAGCAGCAACGGCTACCCGGACACCGGGGAGCTGTTTTTT. Translating gives CASSNGYPDTGELFF. Full variable domain (outside the CDR3, taken from reference TRBV11-3 and TRBJ2-2): EAGVVQSPRYKIIEKKQPVAFWCNPISGHNTLYWYLQNLGQGPELLIRYENEEAVDDSQLPKDRFSAERLKGVDSTLKIQPAELGDSAVYLCASSNGYPDTGELFFGEGSRLTVL.

This clonotype was seen once. This chain joins TRBV7-6 and TRBJ2-2, with D possibly being TRBD2 (6 bases). This CDR3 comprises 15 residues. The ends were cut back, 3 bases at V and 4 bases at J, with 12 bases in the middle. From germline, CDR1 is SGHVS and CDR2 FNYEAQ. The CDR3 here is CASSFDAGFTGELFF. In DNA form, the CDR3 reads TGTGCCAGCAGCTTTGACGCGGGATTCACCGGGGAGCTGTTTTTT.

The CDR3 sequence is CASSLAGREQYF. For the CDR3, the DNA is TGCGCCAGCAGCTTGGCGGGTCGGGAGCAGTACTTC. This chain joins TRBV5-1 and TRBJ2-7, with D unresolved. Per germline, CDR1 SGHRS and CDR2 YFSETQ. The CDR3 contains 12 residues. V lost 0 bases, J lost 7 bases, and 8 bases lay in between.

The J gene is TRBJ2-7, the V gene TRBV5-1; D unclear. There are 14 residues in the CDR3. The V end was cut by 0 bases, the J end by 5 bases, with 12 bases between. Germline CDR1 SGHRS, CDR2 YFSETQ. CDR3 sequence reads: CASSLELVGHEQYF. CDR3 in DNA: TGCGCCAGCAGCTTGGAATTGGTCGGCCACGAGCAGTACTTC.

This chain links TRBV20-1 with TRBJ2-5, with TRBD2 matching 7 bases. This CDR3 has 14 residues. Germline V gives CDR1 DFQATT, CDR2 SNEGSKA (reference sequence). Losses at the gene ends were 3 bases for V and 4 bases for J; bases not matched to a gene: 8. The CDR3 loop is CSASEGGPPETQYF. CDR3 DNA sequence: TGCAGTGCTAGTGAGGGAGGGCCGCCAGAGACCCAGTACTTC.

This clonotype was seen a few times. The genes are TRBV12-3 or TRBV12-4 and TRBJ1-2; D is unclear. V was trimmed by 7 bases and J by 0 bases, leaving 9 bases between them. CDR3 length: 13 amino acids. The CDR3 protein is CASKNSTNYGYTF. CDR3 nucleotide sequence: TGTGCCAGCAAGAACAGTACTAACTATGGCTACACCTTC.

DNA for the CDR3: TGTGCCAGCAGTCGCCGACAGGGCGGCAAAAACATTCAGTACTTC. Translated, it gives CASSRRQGGKNIQYF. This chain connects TRBV27 to TRBJ2-4, with 7 bases fitting TRBD1. The V gene end was trimmed by 5 bases and the J gene end by 3 bases; junction bases not matched to a gene: 7. The CDR3 totals 15 residues. In germline, CDR1 is MNHEY, CDR2 SMNVEV (reference sequence).

This clonotype was picked up many times. The chain is built from TRBV20-1 and TRBJ2-3; maybe TRBD1 (7 bases). This CDR3 region has 15 residues. The V gene's germline CDR1 is DFQATT and CDR2 SNEGSKA (reference sequence). Trimming removed 3 bases at V and 0 bases at J, with 13 bases between. Here the CDR3 reads CSARATGTSTDTQYF. The DNA for the CDR3 is TGCAGTGCTAGGGCGACAGGGACTAGCACAGATACGCAGTATTTT.

The genes are TRBV5-1 and TRBJ2-7; D is perhaps TRBD1 or TRBD2 (5 bases each). The CDR3 has 13 residues. CDR1 and CDR2 (germline): SGHRS, YFSETQ. V was clipped by 4 bases and J by 7 bases, with 15 bases between them. CDR3 in amino acids: CASSLTWGGEQYF. CDR3 bases: TGCGCCAGCAGCCTAACGTGGGGCGGGGAGCAGTACTTC.

A few counts support this clonotype. This chain connects TRBV19 to TRBJ1-5; D perhaps matches TRBD1 (5 bases). Trimming shortened V by 3 bases and J by 6 bases, and 30 bases separated the two germline ends. The CDR3 is 20 amino acids. Germline lookup yields CDR1 LNHDA and CDR2 SQIVND (reference sequence). The CDR3 nucleotides read TGTGCCAGTAGTATTGAGTCCATGTCAGGGTCGGGGAAATATCGTCAGCCCCAGCATTTT. It codes for CASSIESMSGSGKYRQPQHF.

This clonotype was observed a few times. V and J are TRBV12-3 or TRBV12-4 and TRBJ2-3; D gene ambiguous. V shed 6 bases and J shed 0 bases, with 16 bases lying between them. The CDR3 sequence is 16 residues long. Here the CDR3 DNA reads TGTGCCAGCAGCCCCCTGGACCCGACTAGCACAGATACGCAGTATTTT. Its translation: CASSPLDPTSTDTQYF.

The rearrangement links TRBV12-3 or TRBV12-4 to TRBJ2-2; TRBD2 matches 10 bases. Germline trimming cut 5 bases from V and 6 bases from J; bases unmatched to any gene: 9. The CDR3 has 16 residues. The CDR3 loop reads CASSLQAGGPSGELFF. The CDR3 region has the DNA TGTGCCAGCAGTCTCCAAGCGGGAGGGCCATCCGGGGAGCTGTTTTTT.

The rearrangement uses TRBV5-4 and TRBJ1-1; D ambiguous. Trimming cost V 5 bases and J 3 bases, with 14 bases left between them. The CDR3 is made up of 14 amino acids. The V gene's germline CDR1 is SGHNT and CDR2 YYREEE (reference sequence). The CDR3 DNA sequence: TGTGCCAGCAGTACAAGCCGGACTTACACTGAAGCTTTCTTT. Residues: CASSTSRTYTEAFF.

V gene TRBV6-1 combines with J gene TRBJ2-4; D possibly corresponds to TRBD2 (6 bases). This CDR3 spans 17 amino acids. Trimming removed 6 bases at V and 3 bases at J, with 21 bases between. Germline V lookup: CDR1 MNHNS, CDR2 SASEGT. The CDR3 nucleotides are TGTGCCAGCAGAACAGCCCGGATCGGGGGTGACAAAAACATTCAGTACTTC. Its protein product is CASRTARIGGDKNIQYF.